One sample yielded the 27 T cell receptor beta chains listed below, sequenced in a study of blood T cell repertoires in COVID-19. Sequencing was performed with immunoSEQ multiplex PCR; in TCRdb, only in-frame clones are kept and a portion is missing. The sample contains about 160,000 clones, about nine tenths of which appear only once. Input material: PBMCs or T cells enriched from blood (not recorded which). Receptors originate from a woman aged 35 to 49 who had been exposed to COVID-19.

The CDR3 DNA reads as TGTGCCAGCTCACCGGGGGCAGCCTTCTCTGGAAACACCATATATTTT. Protein product: CASSPGAAFSGNTIYF. V is TRBV18 and J is TRBJ1-3; a possible D gene is TRBD1 (6 bases). The V end lost 3 bases, the J end lost 0 bases, and 12 bases lay between the germline ends. The germline V gene has CDR1 KGHSH and CDR2 LQKENI. The CDR3 sequence is 16 residues long.

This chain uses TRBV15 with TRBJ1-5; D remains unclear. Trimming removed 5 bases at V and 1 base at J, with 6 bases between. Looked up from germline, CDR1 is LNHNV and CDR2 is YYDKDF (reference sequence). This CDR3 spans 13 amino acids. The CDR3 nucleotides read TGTGCCACCAGCCCCCTCAGCAATCAGCCCCAGCATTTT. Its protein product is CATSPLSNQPQHF.

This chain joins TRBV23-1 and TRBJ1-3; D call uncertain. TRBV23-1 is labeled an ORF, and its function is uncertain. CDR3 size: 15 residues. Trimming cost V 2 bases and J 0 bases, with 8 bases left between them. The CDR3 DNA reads TGCGCCAGCAGTCAACCCCAGGCCTCTGGAAACACCATATATTTT. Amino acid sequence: CASSQPQASGNTIYF.

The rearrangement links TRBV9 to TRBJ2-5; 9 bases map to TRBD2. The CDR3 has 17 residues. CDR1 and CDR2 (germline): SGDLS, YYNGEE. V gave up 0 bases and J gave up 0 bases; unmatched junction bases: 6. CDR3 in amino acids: CASSVASPSGDQETQYF. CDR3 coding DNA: TGTGCCAGCAGCGTAGCGAGTCCTAGCGGGGACCAAGAGACCCAGTACTTC.

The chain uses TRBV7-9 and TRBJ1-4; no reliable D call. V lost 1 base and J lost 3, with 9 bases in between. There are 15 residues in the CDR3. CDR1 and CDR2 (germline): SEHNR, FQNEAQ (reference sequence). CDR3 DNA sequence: TGTGCCAGCAGCTTAGACGGTGGGCCTAATGAAAAACTGTTTTTT. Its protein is CASSLDGGPNEKLFF.

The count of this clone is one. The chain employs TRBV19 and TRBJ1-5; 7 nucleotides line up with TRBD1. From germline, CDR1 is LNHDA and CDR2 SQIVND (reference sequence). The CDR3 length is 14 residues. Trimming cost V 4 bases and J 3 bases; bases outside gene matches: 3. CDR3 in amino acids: CASSTTGPNQPQHF. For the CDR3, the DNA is TGTGCCAGTAGTACGACAGGGCCCAATCAGCCCCAGCATTTT.

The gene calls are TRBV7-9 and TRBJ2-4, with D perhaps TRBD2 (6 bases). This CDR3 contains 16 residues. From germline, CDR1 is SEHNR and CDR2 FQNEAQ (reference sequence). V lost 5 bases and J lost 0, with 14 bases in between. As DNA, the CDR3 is TGTGCCAGCAGCATGCCTATCGGGAGAGCCAAAAACATTCAGTACTTC. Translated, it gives CASSMPIGRAKNIQYF. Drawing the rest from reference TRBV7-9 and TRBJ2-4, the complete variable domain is DTGVSQNPRHKITKRGQNVTFRCDPISEHNRLYWYRQTLGQGPEFLTYFQNEAQLEKSRLLSDRFSAERPKGSFSTLEIQRTEQGDSAMYLCASSMPIGRAKNIQYFGAGTRLSVL.

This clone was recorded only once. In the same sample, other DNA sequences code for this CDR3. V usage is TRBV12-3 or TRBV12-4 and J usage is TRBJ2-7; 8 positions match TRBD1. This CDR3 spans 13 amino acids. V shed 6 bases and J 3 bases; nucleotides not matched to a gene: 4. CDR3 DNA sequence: TGTGCCAGCAGCCCCGACAGGGGCTACGAGCAGTACTTC. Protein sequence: CASSPDRGYEQYF.

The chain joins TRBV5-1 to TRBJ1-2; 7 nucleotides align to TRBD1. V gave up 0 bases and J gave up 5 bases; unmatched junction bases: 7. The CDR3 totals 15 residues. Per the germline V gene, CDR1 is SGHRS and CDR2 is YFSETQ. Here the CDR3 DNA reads TGCGCCAGCAGCTTGGGCGACAGGGAGATATATGGCTACACCTTC. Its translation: CASSLGDREIYGYTF.

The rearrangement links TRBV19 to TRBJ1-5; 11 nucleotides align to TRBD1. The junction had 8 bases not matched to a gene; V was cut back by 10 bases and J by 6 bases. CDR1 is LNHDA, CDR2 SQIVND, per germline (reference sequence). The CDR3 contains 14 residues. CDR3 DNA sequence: TGTGCCACTTCCGGGACAGGGGGGGGTCAGCCCCAGCATTTT. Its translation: CATSGTGGGQPQHF.

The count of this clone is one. For the CDR3, the DNA is TGTGCCAGCAGACGAAGGACAGGGAGAGAAGAATCTGGAAACACCATATATTTT. Encoded protein: CASRRRTGREESGNTIYF. The genes are TRBV6-6 and TRBJ1-3; 8 nucleotides match TRBD1. The J segment lost 1 base and the V segment lost 6 bases, leaving 14 bases of the junction unmatched. This CDR3 has 18 amino acids. From germline, CDR1 is MNHNY and CDR2 SVGAGI (reference sequence).

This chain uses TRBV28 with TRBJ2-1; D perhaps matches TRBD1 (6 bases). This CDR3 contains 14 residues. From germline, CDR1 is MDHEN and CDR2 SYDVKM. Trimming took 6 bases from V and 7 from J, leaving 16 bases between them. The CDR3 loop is CASRLTGQRNEQFF. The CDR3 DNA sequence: TGTGCCAGCAGACTAACGGGACAACGAAATGAGCAGTTCTTC.

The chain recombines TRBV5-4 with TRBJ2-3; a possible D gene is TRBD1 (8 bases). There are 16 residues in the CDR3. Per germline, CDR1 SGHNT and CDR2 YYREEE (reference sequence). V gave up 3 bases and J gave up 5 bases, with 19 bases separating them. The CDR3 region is CASSSGQGGLLDTQYF. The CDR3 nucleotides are TGTGCCAGCAGCTCCGGACAGGGAGGGTTGTTAGATACGCAGTATTTT.

The CDR3: CSASGDRYSNQPQHF. CDR3 bases: TGCAGTGCTAGTGGGGACAGATATAGCAATCAGCCCCAGCATTTT. V is TRBV20-1 and J is TRBJ1-5; TRBD1 agrees at 7 bases. CDR3 length equals 15 residues. V dropped 3 bases and J dropped 0; count of bases not matched to a gene: 5. Germline-derived CDR1 and CDR2 are DFQATT and SNEGSKA (reference sequence).

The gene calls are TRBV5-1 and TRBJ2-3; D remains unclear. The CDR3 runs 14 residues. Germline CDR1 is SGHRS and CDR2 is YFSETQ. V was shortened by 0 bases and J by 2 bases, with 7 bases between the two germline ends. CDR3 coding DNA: TGCGCCAGCAGCTTGGCCGTCCCCACAGATACGCAGTATTTT. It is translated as CASSLAVPTDTQYF.

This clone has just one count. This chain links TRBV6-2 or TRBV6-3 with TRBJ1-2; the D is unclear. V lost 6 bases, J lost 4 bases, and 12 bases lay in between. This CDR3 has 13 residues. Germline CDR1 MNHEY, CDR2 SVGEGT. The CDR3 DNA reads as TGTGCCAGCAGCCAACAGTTAATCTATGGCTACACCTTC. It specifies CASSQQLIYGYTF.

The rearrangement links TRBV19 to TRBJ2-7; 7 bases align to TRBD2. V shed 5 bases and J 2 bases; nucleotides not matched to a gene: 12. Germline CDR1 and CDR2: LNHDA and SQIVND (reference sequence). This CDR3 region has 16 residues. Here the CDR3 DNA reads TGTGCCAGTAGTCGGGGAAGAGCGGGGATTGCCTACGAGCAGTACTTC. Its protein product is CASSRGRAGIAYEQYF.

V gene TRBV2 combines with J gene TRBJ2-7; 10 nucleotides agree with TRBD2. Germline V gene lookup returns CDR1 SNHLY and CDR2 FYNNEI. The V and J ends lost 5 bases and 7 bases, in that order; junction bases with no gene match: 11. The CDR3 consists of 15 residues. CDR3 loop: CASSRGGLASSEQYF. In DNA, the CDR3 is TGTGCCAGCAGTCGGGGGGGACTAGCGTCTAGTGAGCAGTACTTC.

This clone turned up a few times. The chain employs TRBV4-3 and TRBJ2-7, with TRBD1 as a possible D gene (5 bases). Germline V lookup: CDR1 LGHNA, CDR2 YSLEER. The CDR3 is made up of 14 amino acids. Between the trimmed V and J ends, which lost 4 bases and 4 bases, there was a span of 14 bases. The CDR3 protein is CASSRQGPGYEQYF. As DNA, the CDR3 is TGCGCCAGCAGCCGGCAGGGCCCCGGATACGAGCAGTACTTC.

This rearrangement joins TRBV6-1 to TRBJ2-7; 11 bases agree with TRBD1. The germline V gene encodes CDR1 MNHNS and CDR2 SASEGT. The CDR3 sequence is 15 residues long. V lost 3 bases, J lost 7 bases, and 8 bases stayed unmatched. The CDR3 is CASSDLGQGAREQYF. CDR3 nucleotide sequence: TGTGCCAGCAGTGACCTAGGACAGGGGGCGAGGGAGCAGTACTTC.

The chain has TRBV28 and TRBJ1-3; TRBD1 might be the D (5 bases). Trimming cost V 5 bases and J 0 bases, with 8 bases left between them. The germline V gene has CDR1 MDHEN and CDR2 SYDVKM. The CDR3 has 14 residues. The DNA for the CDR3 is TGTGCCAGCAGTCCCGGACACTCTGGAAACACCATATATTTT. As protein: CASSPGHSGNTIYF.

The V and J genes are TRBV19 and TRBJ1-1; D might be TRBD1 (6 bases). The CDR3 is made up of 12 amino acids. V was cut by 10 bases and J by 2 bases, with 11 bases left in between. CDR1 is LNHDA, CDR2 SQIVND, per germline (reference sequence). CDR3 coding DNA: TGTGCCACGCGGACAGCTAACACTGAAGCTTTCTTT. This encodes CATRTANTEAFF.

The CDR3 loop reads CASSEGRGAYEQYF. The CDR3 coding sequence is TGCGCCAGCAGCGAAGGACGGGGGGCCTACGAGCAGTACTTC. The chain joins TRBV4-3 to TRBJ2-7; 7 nucleotides line up with TRBD2. V shed 5 bases and J 2 bases; nucleotides not matched to a gene: 6. Per the germline V gene, CDR1 is LGHNA and CDR2 is YSLEER. The CDR3 length is 14 residues.

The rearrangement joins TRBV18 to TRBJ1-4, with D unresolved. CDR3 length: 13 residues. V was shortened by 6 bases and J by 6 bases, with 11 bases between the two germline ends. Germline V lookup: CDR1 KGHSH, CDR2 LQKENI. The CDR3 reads CASSSGVDEKLFF. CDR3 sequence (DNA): TGTGCCAGCTCGTCCGGGGTGGATGAAAAACTGTTTTTT.

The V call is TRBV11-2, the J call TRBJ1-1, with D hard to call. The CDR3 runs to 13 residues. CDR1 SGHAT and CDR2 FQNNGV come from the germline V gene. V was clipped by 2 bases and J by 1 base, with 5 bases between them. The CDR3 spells CASSLPGNTEAFF. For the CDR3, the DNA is TGTGCCAGCAGCTTACCAGGGAACACTGAAGCTTTCTTT.

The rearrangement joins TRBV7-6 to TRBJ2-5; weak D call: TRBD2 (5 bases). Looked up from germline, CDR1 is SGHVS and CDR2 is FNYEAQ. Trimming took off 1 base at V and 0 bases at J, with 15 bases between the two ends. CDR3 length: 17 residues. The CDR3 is CASSLVFPDFYQETQYF. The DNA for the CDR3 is TGTGCCAGCAGCTTAGTTTTTCCGGACTTTTACCAAGAGACCCAGTACTTC.

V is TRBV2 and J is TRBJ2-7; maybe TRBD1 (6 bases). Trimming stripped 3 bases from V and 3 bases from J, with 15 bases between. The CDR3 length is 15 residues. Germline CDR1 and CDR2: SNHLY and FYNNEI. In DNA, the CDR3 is TGTGCCAGCAGTGATAAGGACAGCCTAATCTACGAGCAGTACTTC. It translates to CASSDKDSLIYEQYF.